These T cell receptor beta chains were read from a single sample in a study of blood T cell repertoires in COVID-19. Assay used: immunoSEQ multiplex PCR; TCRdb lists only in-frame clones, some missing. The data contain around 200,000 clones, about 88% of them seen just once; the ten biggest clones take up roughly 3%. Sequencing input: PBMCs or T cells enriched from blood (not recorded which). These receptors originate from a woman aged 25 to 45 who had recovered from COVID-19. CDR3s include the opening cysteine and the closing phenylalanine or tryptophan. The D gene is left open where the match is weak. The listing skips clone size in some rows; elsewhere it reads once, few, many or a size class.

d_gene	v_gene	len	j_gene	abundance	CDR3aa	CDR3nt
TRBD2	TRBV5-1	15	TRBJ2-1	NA	CASSLLTGGTPEQFF	TGCGCCAGCAGCTTGTTAACCGGGGGGACCCCCGAGCAGTTCTTC
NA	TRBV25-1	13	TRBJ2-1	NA	CASSAGTLMGQFF	TGTGCCAGCAGTGCCGGGACACTGATGGGGCAGTTCTTC
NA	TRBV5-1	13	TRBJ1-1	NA	CASSTQGNTEAFF	TGCGCCAGCAGCACCCAGGGTAACACTGAAGCTTTCTTT
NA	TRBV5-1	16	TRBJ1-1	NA	CASSSPGRGKNTEAFF	TGCGCCAGCAGCTCGCCTGGGCGGGGGAAGAACACTGAAGCTTTCTTT
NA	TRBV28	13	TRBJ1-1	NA	CASSFPVGAEAFF	TGTGCCAGCAGTTTTCCGGTAGGGGCTGAAGCTTTCTTT
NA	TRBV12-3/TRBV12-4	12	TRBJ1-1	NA	CASRPTNTEAFF	TGTGCCAGCAGGCCTACGAACACTGAAGCTTTCTTT
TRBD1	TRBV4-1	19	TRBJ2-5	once	CASSQDYTGTGGWQETQYF	TGCGCCAGCAGCCAAGACTATACCGGGACAGGGGGCTGGCAAGAGACCCAGTACTTC
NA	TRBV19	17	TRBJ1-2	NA	CASSIVFAGLKIYGYTF	TGTGCCAGTAGTATAGTTTTTGCAGGATTAAAAATTTATGGCTACACCTTC
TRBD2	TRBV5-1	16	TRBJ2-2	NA	CASSRTAGVNTGELFF	TGCGCCAGCAGCCGTACGGCGGGAGTAAACACCGGGGAGCTGTTTTTT
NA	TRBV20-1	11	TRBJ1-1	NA	CSARDLTEAFF	TGCAGTGCTAGAGATCTTACTGAAGCTTTCTTT
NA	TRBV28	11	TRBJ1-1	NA	CASSRVEKAFF	TGTGCCAGCAGCAGGGTCGAAAAAGCTTTCTTT
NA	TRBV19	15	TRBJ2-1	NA	CASSHSGDSYNEQFF	TGTGCCAGTAGTCATAGCGGTGACTCCTACAATGAGCAGTTCTTC
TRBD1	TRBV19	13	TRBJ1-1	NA	CASSQTWVTGAFF	TGTGCCAGTAGCCAAACCTGGGTGACAGGGGCTTTCTTT
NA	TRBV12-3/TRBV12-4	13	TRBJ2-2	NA	CASRLQNTGELFF	TGTGCCAGCAGGTTACAGAACACCGGGGAGCTGTTTTTT
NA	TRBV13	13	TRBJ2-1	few	CASSQQGYNEQFF	TGTGCCAGCAGCCAACAGGGATACAATGAGCAGTTCTTC
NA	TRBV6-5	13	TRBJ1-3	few	CASRTATGNTIYF	TGTGCCAGCAGGACAGCTACTGGAAACACCATATATTTT
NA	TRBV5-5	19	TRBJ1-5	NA	CASSPEGVGRGSSNQPQHF	TGTGCCAGCAGCCCCGAGGGAGTCGGAAGGGGGTCTAGCAATCAGCCCCAGCATTTT
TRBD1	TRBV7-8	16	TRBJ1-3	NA	CASSPLWTGPKNTIYF	TGTGCCAGCAGCCCCCTATGGACAGGGCCCAAAAACACCATATATTTT
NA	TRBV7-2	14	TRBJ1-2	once	CASSLADTWYGYTF	TGTGCCAGCAGCTTAGCCGATACATGGTATGGCTACACCTTC
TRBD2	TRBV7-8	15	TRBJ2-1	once	CASSFDSGGGREQFF	TGTGCCAGCAGCTTTGATAGCGGGGGGGGACGTGAGCAGTTCTTC
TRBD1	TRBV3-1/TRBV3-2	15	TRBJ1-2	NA	CASSLSSGGNYGYTF	TGTGCCAGCAGCTTAAGCTCAGGGGGCAACTATGGCTACACCTTC
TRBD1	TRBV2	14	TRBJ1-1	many	CASIEDRGNTEAFF	TGTGCCAGCATCGAGGACAGGGGGAACACTGAAGCTTTCTTT
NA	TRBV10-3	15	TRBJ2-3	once	CAIRNRGTEGDTQYF	TGTGCCATCAGGAATAGGGGGACCGAGGGAGATACGCAGTATTTT
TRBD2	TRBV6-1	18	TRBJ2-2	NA	CASSARLAGGANTGELFF	TGTGCCAGCAGTGCCCGACTAGCGGGGGGCGCGAACACCGGGGAGCTGTTTTTT
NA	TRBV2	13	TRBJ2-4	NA	CASSATLGGGQYF	TGTGCCAGCAGTGCTACATTAGGGGGGGGCCAGTACTTC
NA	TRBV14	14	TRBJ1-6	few	CASSQASYNSPLHF	TGTGCCAGCAGCCAAGCTTCCTATAATTCACCCCTCCACTTT
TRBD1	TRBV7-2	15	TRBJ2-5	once	CASSLGGTGRETQYF	TGTGCCAGCAGCTTAGGTGGGACAGGGAGGGAGACCCAGTACTTC
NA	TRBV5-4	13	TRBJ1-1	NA	CASSRTGKTEAFF	TGTGCCAGCAGCCGAACAGGGAAGACTGAAGCTTTCTTT
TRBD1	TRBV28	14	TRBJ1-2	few	CASTPKTGKVGYTF	TGTGCCAGCACCCCTAAGACAGGGAAGGTTGGCTACACCTTC
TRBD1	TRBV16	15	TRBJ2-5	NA	CASSQLSGGEETQYF	TGTGCCAGCAGCCAACTGTCAGGGGGTGAAGAGACCCAGTACTTC
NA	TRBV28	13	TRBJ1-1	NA	CASRLDKNTEAFF	TGTGCCAGCAGATTAGACAAGAACACTGAAGCTTTCTTT
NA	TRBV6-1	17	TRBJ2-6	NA	CASSEDIMRLGANVLTF	TGTGCCAGCAGTGAAGACATCATGAGGCTGGGGGCCAACGTCCTGACTTTC
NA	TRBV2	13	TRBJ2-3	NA	CASSSQLADTQYF	TGTGCCAGCAGTTCTCAGTTGGCAGATACGCAGTATTTT
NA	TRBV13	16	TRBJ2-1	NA	CASSLGGGNSYNEQFF	TGTGCCAGCAGCTTAGGTGGCGGAAACTCCTACAATGAGCAGTTCTTC
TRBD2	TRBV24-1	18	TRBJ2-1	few	CATSDSSPVLAGRNEQFF	TGTGCCACCAGTGATTCCTCGCCCGTTCTAGCGGGAAGGAATGAGCAGTTCTTC
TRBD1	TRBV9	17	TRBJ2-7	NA	CASSVVGRDRGIYEQYF	TGTGCCAGCAGCGTAGTAGGCCGGGACAGGGGGATTTACGAGCAGTACTTC
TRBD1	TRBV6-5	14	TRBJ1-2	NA	CATSRDRGLAGYTF	TGTGCCACCAGTCGGGACAGGGGGCTTGCTGGCTACACCTTC
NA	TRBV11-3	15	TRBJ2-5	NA	CASSLESSGQETQYF	TGTGCCAGCAGCTTAGAATCTTCGGGTCAGGAGACCCAGTACTTC
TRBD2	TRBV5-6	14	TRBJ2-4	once	CASSWTSGGNIQYF	TGTGCCAGCAGCTGGACTAGCGGGGGTAACATTCAGTACTTC
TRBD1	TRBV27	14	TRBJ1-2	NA	CASRLDRGPYGYTF	TGTGCCAGCAGGTTGGACAGGGGGCCTTATGGCTACACCTTC
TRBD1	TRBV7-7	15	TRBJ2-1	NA	CASSQGQNSYNEQFF	TGTGCTAGCAGCCAGGGACAGAACTCCTACAATGAGCAGTTCTTC
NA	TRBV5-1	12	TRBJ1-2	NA	CASSLSPGPYTF	TGCGCCAGCAGCTTGTCGCCAGGGCCCTACACCTTC